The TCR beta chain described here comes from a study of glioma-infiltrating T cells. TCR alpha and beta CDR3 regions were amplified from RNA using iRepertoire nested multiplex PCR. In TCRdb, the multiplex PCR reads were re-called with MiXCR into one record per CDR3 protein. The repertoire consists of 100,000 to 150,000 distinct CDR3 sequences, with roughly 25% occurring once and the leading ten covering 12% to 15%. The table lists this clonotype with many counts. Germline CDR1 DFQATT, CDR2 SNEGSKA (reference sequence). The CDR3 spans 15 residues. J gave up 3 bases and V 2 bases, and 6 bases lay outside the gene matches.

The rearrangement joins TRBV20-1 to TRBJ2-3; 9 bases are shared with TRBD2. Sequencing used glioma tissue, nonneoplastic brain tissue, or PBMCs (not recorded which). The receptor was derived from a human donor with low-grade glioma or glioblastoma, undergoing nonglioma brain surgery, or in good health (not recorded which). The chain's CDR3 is CSARFSGRSTDTQYF. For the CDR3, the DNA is TGCAGTGCTAGATTTAGCGGGAGATCGACAGATACGCAGTATTTT.